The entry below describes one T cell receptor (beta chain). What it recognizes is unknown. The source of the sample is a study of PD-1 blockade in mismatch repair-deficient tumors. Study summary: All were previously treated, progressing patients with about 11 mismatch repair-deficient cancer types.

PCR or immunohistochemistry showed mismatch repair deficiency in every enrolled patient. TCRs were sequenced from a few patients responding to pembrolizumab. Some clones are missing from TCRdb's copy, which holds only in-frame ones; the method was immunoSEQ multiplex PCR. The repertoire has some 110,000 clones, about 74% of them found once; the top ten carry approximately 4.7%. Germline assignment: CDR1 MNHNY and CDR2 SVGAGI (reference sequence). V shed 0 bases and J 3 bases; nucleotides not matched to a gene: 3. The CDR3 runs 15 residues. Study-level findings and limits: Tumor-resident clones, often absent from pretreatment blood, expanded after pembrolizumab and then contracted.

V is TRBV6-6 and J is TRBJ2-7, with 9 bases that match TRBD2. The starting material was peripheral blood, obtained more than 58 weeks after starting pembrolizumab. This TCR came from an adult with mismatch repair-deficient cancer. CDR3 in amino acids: CASSYSPSGNYEQYF. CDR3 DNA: TGTGCCAGCAGTTACTCGCCTAGCGGGAACTACGAGCAGTACTTC.